Below, 15 T cell receptor beta chains from the same sample are listed, as sequenced in a study of T cell repertoires in cytomegalovirus infection. In TCRdb, the reads were re-called with MiXCR into one record per CDR3 protein. The sample records 250,000 to 300,000 distinct CDR3 sequences, 9.1% being singletons. The sequencing input was PBMCs. The source is a human donor in good health (CMV status not recorded). Some clones in this sample may be carry-over from other donors' samples.

This clonotype was seen many times. The chain has TRBV27 and TRBJ1-1; 8 bases align to TRBD1. Germline V CDR1 and CDR2: MNHEY, SMNVEV (reference sequence). The CDR3 covers 14 residues. V lost 5 bases, J lost 4 bases, and 6 bases stayed unmatched. The DNA of the CDR3 is TGTGCCAGCAGTCAAAGACAGGGGAGCACTGAAGCTTTCTTT. Encoded protein: CASSQRQGSTEAFF.

In this sample, this clonotype turned up a few times. This rearrangement joins TRBV6-5 to TRBJ2-7; tentative D call: TRBD2 (5 bases). The V end was cut by 0 bases, the J end by 1 base, with 10 bases between. The CDR3 totals 15 residues. Per the germline V gene, CDR1 is MNHEY and CDR2 is SVGAGI. Written as DNA, the CDR3 is TGTGCCAGCAGTTACTCTCGGGATCGGTCCTACGAGCAGTACTTC. Protein product: CASSYSRDRSYEQYF.

This clonotype has a handful of counts. The rearrangement joins TRBV12-3 or TRBV12-4 to TRBJ1-4, with 9 positions matching TRBD1. V lost 1 base to trimming and J lost 11 bases; unmatched junction nucleotides: 11. CDR3 length equals 16 residues. The CDR3 DNA sequence: TGTGCCAGCAGTTTAGATCGGGGACAGGGACGTGGGAAACTGTTTTTT. Translating gives CASSLDRGQGRGKLFF.

The gene calls are TRBV6-6 and TRBJ2-4; D may be TRBD1 or TRBD2 (5 bases each). This CDR3 is built from 19 residues. The V end lost 5 bases, the J end lost 0 bases, and 23 bases lay between the germline ends. Germline V gene lookup returns CDR1 MNHNY and CDR2 SVGAGI (reference sequence). The CDR3 region is CASSNQRGAYLLAKNIQYF. CDR3 bases: TGTGCCAGCAGTAACCAGAGGGGCGCGTACCTACTAGCCAAAAACATTCAGTACTTC.

This chain links TRBV7-9 with TRBJ1-3, with D possibly matching TRBD1 (6 bases). This CDR3 comprises 16 residues. Trimming stripped 1 base from V and 0 bases from J, with 10 bases between. CDR1 is SEHNR, CDR2 FQNEAQ, per germline (reference sequence). CDR3 region: CASSLGTASSGNTIYF. CDR3 DNA: TGTGCCAGCAGCTTAGGGACAGCCAGCTCTGGAAACACCATATATTTT.

This clonotype was seen more than once but under ten times. Here the CDR3 DNA reads TGTGCCACCAGTGAAGGTTTGGGCCTCTCTGGGGCCAACGTCCTGACTTTC. It yields the protein CATSEGLGLSGANVLTF. This chain links TRBV24-1 with TRBJ2-6; no reliable D call. Germline V CDR1 and CDR2: KGHDR, SFDVKD. The CDR3 sequence is 17 residues long. Trimming removed 4 bases at V and 0 bases at J, with 12 bases between.

There are many counts of this clonotype. The chain is built from TRBV7-2 and TRBJ1-2, with a tentative D call TRBD1 (5 bases). CDR3 length: 14 residues. Germline loops: CDR1 SGHTA, CDR2 FQGNSA. V was pared by 5 bases and J by 6 bases, with 16 bases between. CDR3 amino acids: CASSRAQPRDGYTF. The CDR3 DNA reads TGTGCCAGCAGCCGAGCTCAACCCAGGGATGGCTACACCTTC.

This clonotype was recorded at least ten times. This chain joins TRBV7-2 and TRBJ1-2; TRBD1 aligns across 9 bases. V dropped 5 bases and J dropped 5; count of bases not matched to a gene: 12. CDR1 and CDR2 from the germline V gene are SGHTA and FQGNSA. This CDR3 comprises 16 residues. In DNA, the CDR3 is TGTGCCAGCAGCCCTAGCTGGGACAGGGTCAGATATGGCTACACCTTC. It translates to CASSPSWDRVRYGYTF.

This clonotype has just a few counts. This chain connects TRBV9 to TRBJ2-5, with D perhaps TRBD1 (6 bases). Germline V gives CDR1 SGDLS, CDR2 YYNGEE. The germline V and J ends were trimmed by 0 bases and 3 bases, with 12 bases remaining between them. The CDR3 is 15 amino acids. For the CDR3, the DNA is TGTGCCAGCAGCGTAGGGGGTTGGACAGAAGAGACCCAGTACTTC. Translated, it gives CASSVGGWTEETQYF.

This clonotype appeared many times. This chain connects TRBV6-1 to TRBJ1-1; TRBD1 is a possible D gene (6 bases). CDR3 length: 17 amino acids. Looked up from germline, CDR1 is MNHNS and CDR2 is SASEGT. V dropped 7 bases and J dropped 2 bases, with 23 bases sitting between them. The chain's CDR3 is CASTMGTYTYSNTEAFF. The CDR3 DNA sequence: TGTGCCAGCACCATGGGGACATACACTTATTCTAACACTGAAGCTTTCTTT.

This clonotype occurred many times. The chain recombines TRBV7-8 with TRBJ2-7; no reliable D call. CDR1 and CDR2 from the germline V gene are SGHVS and FQNEAQ. The CDR3 has 14 amino acids. V gave up 3 bases and J gave up 6 bases, with 15 bases separating them. The CDR3 bases are TGTGCCAGCAGCTTCCGAGATTCCAGGTCCGAGCAGTACTTC. Protein sequence: CASSFRDSRSEQYF.

This clonotype was picked up a small number of times. The J gene is TRBJ1-5, the V gene TRBV19; the D gene is possibly TRBD1 (6 bases). This CDR3 has 13 residues. The V end lost 7 bases, the J end lost 3 bases, and 10 bases lay between the germline ends. Germline assignment: CDR1 LNHDA and CDR2 SQIVND (reference sequence). The CDR3 reads CASTDRYNQPQHF. CDR3 sequence (DNA): TGTGCCAGTACCGACAGGTACAATCAGCCCCAGCATTTT.

This clonotype was seen ten or more times. V usage is TRBV7-2 and J usage is TRBJ2-7, with 7 bases matching TRBD1. The CDR3 runs to 15 residues. The V segment lost 1 base and the J segment 2 bases; nucleotides outside the gene matches: 5. Per the germline V gene, CDR1 is SGHTA and CDR2 is FQGNSA. CDR3 loop: CASSLDPGQAYEQYF. CDR3 bases: TGTGCCAGCAGCTTAGATCCTGGACAGGCCTACGAGCAGTACTTC.

This clonotype was counted only a few times. The chain combines TRBV4-3 with TRBJ1-2; D gene unclear. Germline V gene sequence: CDR1 LGHNA, CDR2 YSLEER. CDR3 length: 15 amino acids. Trimming pared 4 bases from V and 3 bases from J, leaving 15 bases between. CDR3 in amino acids: CASSLRLEFDYGYTF. The DNA for the CDR3 is TGCGCCAGCAGCCTACGGCTGGAGTTCGACTATGGCTACACCTTC.

This clonotype was detected ten times or more. The rearrangement links TRBV12-3 or TRBV12-4 to TRBJ2-3, with a tentative D call TRBD2 (6 bases). The ends were cut back, 2 bases at V and 1 base at J, with 16 bases in the middle. The CDR3 is made up of 17 amino acids. The CDR3 is CASSLRGGREGTDTQYF. As DNA, the CDR3 is TGTGCCAGCAGTTTAAGGGGCGGTAGGGAGGGCACAGATACGCAGTATTTT.